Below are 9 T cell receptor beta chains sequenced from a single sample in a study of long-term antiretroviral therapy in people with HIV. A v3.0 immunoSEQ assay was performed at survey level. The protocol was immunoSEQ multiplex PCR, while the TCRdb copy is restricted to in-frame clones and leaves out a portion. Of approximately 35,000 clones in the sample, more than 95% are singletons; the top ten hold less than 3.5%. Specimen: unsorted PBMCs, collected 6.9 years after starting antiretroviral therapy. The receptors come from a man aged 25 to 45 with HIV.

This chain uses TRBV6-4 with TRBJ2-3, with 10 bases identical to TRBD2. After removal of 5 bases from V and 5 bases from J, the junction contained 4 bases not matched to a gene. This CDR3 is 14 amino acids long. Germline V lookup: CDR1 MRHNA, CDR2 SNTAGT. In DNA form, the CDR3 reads TGTGCCAGCAGTATATCTAGCGGGGGAGATACGCAGTATTTT. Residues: CASSISSGGDTQYF.

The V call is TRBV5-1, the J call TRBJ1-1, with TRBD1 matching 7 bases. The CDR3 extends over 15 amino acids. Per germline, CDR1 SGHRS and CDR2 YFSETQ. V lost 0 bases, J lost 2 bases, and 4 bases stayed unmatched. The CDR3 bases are TGCGCCAGCAGCTTGGGGGGACAGACCAACACTGAAGCTTTCTTT. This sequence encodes CASSLGGQTNTEAFF.

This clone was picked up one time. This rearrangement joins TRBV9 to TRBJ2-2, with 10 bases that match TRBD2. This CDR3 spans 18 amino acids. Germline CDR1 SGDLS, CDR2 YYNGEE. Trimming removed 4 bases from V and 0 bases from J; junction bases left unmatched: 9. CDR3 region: CASSIASGGPANTGELFF. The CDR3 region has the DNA TGTGCCAGCAGCATAGCTAGCGGGGGTCCCGCGAACACCGGGGAGCTGTTTTTT.

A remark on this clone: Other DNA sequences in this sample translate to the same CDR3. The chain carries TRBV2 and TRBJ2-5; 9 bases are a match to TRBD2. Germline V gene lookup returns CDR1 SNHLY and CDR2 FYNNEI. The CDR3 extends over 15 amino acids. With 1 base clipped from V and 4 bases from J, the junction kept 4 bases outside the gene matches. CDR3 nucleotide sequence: TGTGCCAGCAGTGAAGGCGGGGGGGCCGGAGAGACCCAGTACTTC. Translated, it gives CASSEGGGAGETQYF.

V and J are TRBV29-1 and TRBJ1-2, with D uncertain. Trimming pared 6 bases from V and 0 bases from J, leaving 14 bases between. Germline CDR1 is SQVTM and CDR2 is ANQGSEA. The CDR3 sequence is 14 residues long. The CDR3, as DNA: TGCAGCGTCGGTCCGAGGGAGGCTAACTATGGCTACACCTTC. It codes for CSVGPREANYGYTF.

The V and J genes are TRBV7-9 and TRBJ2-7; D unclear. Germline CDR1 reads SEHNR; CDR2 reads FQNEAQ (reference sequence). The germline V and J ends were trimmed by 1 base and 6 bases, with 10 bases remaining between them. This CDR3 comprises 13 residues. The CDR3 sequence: CASSLEPKGEQYF. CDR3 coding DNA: TGTGCCAGCAGCTTAGAACCCAAAGGCGAGCAGTACTTC.

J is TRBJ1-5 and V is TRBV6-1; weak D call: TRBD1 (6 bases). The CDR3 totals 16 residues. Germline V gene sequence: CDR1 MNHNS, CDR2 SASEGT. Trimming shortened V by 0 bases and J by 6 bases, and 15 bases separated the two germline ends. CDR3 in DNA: TGTGCCAGCAGTGAAGCGTCTGGGGGCTTGAGTCAGCCCCAGCATTTT. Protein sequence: CASSEASGGLSQPQHF.

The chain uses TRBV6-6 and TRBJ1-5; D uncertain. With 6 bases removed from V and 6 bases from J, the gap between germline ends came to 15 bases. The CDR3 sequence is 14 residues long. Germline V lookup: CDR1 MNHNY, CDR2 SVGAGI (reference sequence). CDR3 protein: CASSYLNAFQPQHF. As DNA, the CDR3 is TGTGCCAGCAGCTACCTCAACGCCTTTCAGCCCCAGCATTTT.

CDR3 in DNA: TGTGCCATCCATCCTATGGGGGGCGGTGGGGCCAACGTCCTGACTTTC. It specifies CAIHPMGGGGANVLTF. The chain has TRBV2 and TRBJ2-6; either TRBD1 or TRBD2 may fit D (6 bases each). V lost 10 bases and J lost 3, with 19 bases in between. The germline V gene has CDR1 SNHLY and CDR2 FYNNEI. The CDR3 runs to 16 residues.